This TCR beta chain came from a study of blood T cell repertoires in COVID-19. The germline gives CDR1 MNHEY, CDR2 SMNVEV (reference sequence). V was clipped by 5 bases and J by 1 base; unmatched bases: 15. The CDR3 runs to 18 residues. Some clones are missing from TCRdb's copy, which holds only in-frame ones; the method was immunoSEQ multiplex PCR. Here the sample spans 140,000 or so clones, 80% to 90% being singletons. The clonotype originates from a man aged 45 to 65 who had recovered from COVID-19. This rearrangement joins TRBV27 to TRBJ2-3, with 7 bases aligning to TRBD1. The sample consisted of peripheral blood. CDR3: CASSTKTGIQLGTDTQYF. The CDR3 nucleotides are TGTGCCAGCAGTACCAAGACAGGGATACAGTTGGGCACAGATACGCAGTATTTT.